This passage covers 30 T cell receptor beta chains from one sample sequenced in a study of Graves' ophthalmopathy and Graves' hyperthyroidism. Beta-chain TCR CDR3 regions were amplified from RNA transcripts. A first-round RT-PCR used HTBI primers, followed by a second-round multiplex PCR. Each CDR3 protein is one row after TCRdb ran MiXCR on the multiplex PCR reads. The sample records some 360,000 distinct CDR3 sequences, roughly a sixth being singletons. Sequencing was carried out using peripheral blood. All receptors come from an adult woman with stable Graves' hyperthyroidism.

Of note for this clonotype: At one of its ends the junction is not consistent with the germline gene, which may arise from a read error. The rearrangement uses TRBV11-1 and TRBJ1-5; TRBD1 aligns across 10 bases. Germline V gene sequence: CDR1 SGHAT, CDR2 FQDESV (reference sequence). The CDR3 loop spans 16 amino acids. The CDR3 protein is CVSSLETGGFGQPQHF. The CDR3, as DNA: TGTGTCAGCAGCTTAGAGACAGGGGGCTTCGGTCAGCCCCAGCATTTT.

This clonotype has a count of ten or more. The chain recombines TRBV24-1 with TRBJ1-1; 7 nucleotides line up with TRBD1. Germline CDR1 and CDR2: KGHDR and SFDVKD. This CDR3 has 13 residues. V gave up 1 base and J gave up 5 bases; unmatched junction bases: 0. The CDR3 bases are TGTGCCACCAGTGATTTCAGGGGGACTGAAGCTTTCTTT. Its protein product is CATSDFRGTEAFF.

V usage is TRBV5-1 and J usage is TRBJ2-7, with TRBD1 as a possible D gene (5 bases). The CDR3 has 14 residues. Germline V gene lookup returns CDR1 SGHRS and CDR2 YFSETQ. Trimming stripped 4 bases from V and 2 bases from J, with 13 bases between. The CDR3 spells CASSTRTSAYEQYF. The CDR3 bases are TGCGCCAGCAGCACCCGGACATCCGCCTACGAGCAGTACTTC.

On this clonotype: A read error may be the cause here, since a much bigger clone is one base away. The chain has TRBV12-5 and TRBJ1-2; 8 bases map to TRBD1. The CDR3 sequence is 15 residues long. Looked up from germline, CDR1 is LGHNT and CDR2 is FRNRAP. The CDR3 DNA follows: TGTGCCACCAAAGGGACAGGAGGGTTTAACTATGGCTACAGCTTC. It encodes CATKGTGGFNYGYSF. Filled out from reference TRBV12-5 and TRBJ1-2, the complete variable domain reads DARVTQTPRHKVTEMGQEVTMRCQPILGHNTVFWYRQTMMQGLELLAYFRNRAPLDDSGMPKDRFSAEMPDATLATLKIQPSEPRDSAVYFCATKGTGGFNYGYSFGSGTRLTVV.

This clonotype has ten or more counts. The chain employs TRBV12-3 or TRBV12-4 and TRBJ2-5, with 9 bases identical to TRBD2. V lost 7 bases, J lost 5 bases, and 14 bases stayed unmatched. The CDR3 runs 16 residues. The CDR3 DNA sequence: TGTGCCAGCACACCTCGAGCGGGAGGCGAATCGGAGACCCAGTACTTC. It translates to CASTPRAGGESETQYF.

This clonotype was seen repeatedly, ten times or more. The chain links TRBV29-1 to TRBJ2-7; perhaps TRBD2 as D (6 bases). There are 16 residues in the CDR3. CDR1 and CDR2 (germline): SQVTM, ANQGSEA. Trimming shortened V by 0 bases and J by 3 bases, and 18 bases separated the two germline ends. This chain's CDR3 is CSVEDRVEGVGYEQYF. The CDR3 DNA sequence: TGCAGCGTTGAAGACCGGGTGGAGGGCGTGGGCTACGAGCAGTACTTC.

This clonotype was seen ten or more times. V gene TRBV19 combines with J gene TRBJ1-1; possibly TRBD1 for D (5 bases). The ends were cut back, 3 bases at V and 10 bases at J, with 15 bases in the middle. This CDR3 spans 13 amino acids. Germline V gene lookup returns CDR1 LNHDA and CDR2 SQIVND (reference sequence). This CDR3 reads CASSISAGGGAFF. For the CDR3, the DNA is TGTGCCAGTAGTATCTCCGCGGGGGGGGGAGCTTTCTTT.

This chain uses TRBV11-2 with TRBJ2-5; TRBD1 matches 8 bases. The germline CDR1 and CDR2 sequences are SGHAT and FQNNGV. Germline trimming cut 4 bases from V and 4 bases from J; bases unmatched to any gene: 11. This CDR3 contains 16 residues. CDR3 protein: CASSSLPGQERETQYF. The CDR3 DNA is TGTGCCAGCAGCTCCCTGCCGGGACAGGAGAGAGAGACCCAGTACTTC.

This clonotype was seen ten or more times. The V gene is TRBV19, the J gene TRBJ2-7; D may correspond to TRBD1 or TRBD2 (5 bases each). The CDR3 is made up of 15 amino acids. Germline CDR1 and CDR2: LNHDA and SQIVND (reference sequence). V was clipped by 2 bases and J by 2 bases, with 13 bases between them. CDR3 loop: CASSISGGQPYEQYF. Written as DNA, the CDR3 is TGTGCCAGTAGTATAAGTGGGGGTCAGCCCTACGAGCAGTACTTC.

This clonotype was observed many times. The chain has TRBV29-1 and TRBJ2-5; tentatively, D is TRBD1 or TRBD2 (5 bases each). V was cut by 2 bases and J by 5 bases, with 15 bases left in between. This CDR3 has 14 residues. Germline loops: CDR1 SQVTM, CDR2 ANQGSEA. The CDR3 DNA reads as TGCAGCGTTGAATTGAAACAGGCGGGCGAGACCCAGTACTTC. Translation: CSVELKQAGETQYF. Looking up the rest from reference TRBV29-1 and TRBJ2-5 gives the full variable domain: SAVISQKPSRDICQRGTSLTIQCQVDSQVTMMFWYRQQPGQSLTLIATANQGSEATYESGFVIDKFPISRPNLTFSTLTVSNMSPEDSSIYLCSVELKQAGETQYFGPGTRLLVL.

V usage is TRBV20-1 and J usage is TRBJ2-7, with D unclear. The germline V gene has CDR1 DFQATT and CDR2 SNEGSKA (reference sequence). V was trimmed by 3 bases and J by 6 bases, leaving 9 bases between them. The CDR3 runs 11 residues. The CDR3 protein is CSASDVVEQYF. The CDR3 region has the DNA TGCAGTGCTAGCGATGTTGTCGAGCAGTACTTC.

This clonotype was counted only a few times. The chain combines TRBV5-1 with TRBJ2-7; D call uncertain. With 0 bases removed from V and 0 bases from J, the gap between germline ends came to 13 bases. The CDR3 consists of 16 residues. The germline V gene encodes CDR1 SGHRS and CDR2 YFSETQ. The CDR3: CASSLGFSPHSYEQYF. CDR3 in DNA: TGCGCCAGCAGCTTGGGTTTTTCACCCCACTCCTACGAGCAGTACTTC.

This clonotype has a count of ten or more. The genes are TRBV28 and TRBJ2-7; D gene ambiguous. V gave up 6 bases and J gave up 2 bases, with 8 bases separating them. CDR1 MDHEN and CDR2 SYDVKM come from the germline V gene. The CDR3 extends over 12 amino acids. The CDR3 spells CASRFGAYEQYF. The CDR3 nucleotides are TGTGCCAGCAGATTTGGGGCCTACGAGCAGTACTTC.

This clonotype was seen many times. A much larger clone sits a single nucleotide away, making a read error possible. The chain has TRBV6-1 and TRBJ2-5, with no clear D. The germline V gene has CDR1 MNHNS and CDR2 SASEGT. This CDR3 has 15 amino acids. CDR3 nucleotides: TGTGCCAGCAGTGAAGCGCTGGAAGGCCAAGAGGCCCAGTACTTC. Amino acids: CASSEALEGQEAQYF.

Only one count was recorded for this clonotype. The chain has TRBV6-2 or TRBV6-3 and TRBJ2-2, with D possibly matching TRBD2 (6 bases). Trimming took 5 bases from V and 3 from J, leaving 25 bases between them. CDR3 length equals 19 residues. Germline loops: CDR1 MNHEY, CDR2 SVGEGT. The CDR3 DNA reads TGTGCCAGCAGTCCGGGGGATCCTGGGGTAGTAGTGGACACCGGGGAGCTGTTTTTT. This translates into CASSPGDPGVVVDTGELFF.

At least ten counts were recorded for this clonotype. The DNA for the CDR3 is TGTGCCAGTTCCACCCGGGGGGCGGTGGGGGAGCTGTTTTTT. It translates to CASSTRGAVGELFF. The chain has TRBV27 and TRBJ2-2; TRBD2 is a possible D gene (7 bases). Germline V gives CDR1 MNHEY, CDR2 SMNVEV (reference sequence). Trimming stripped 9 bases from V and 8 bases from J, with 19 bases between. This CDR3 comprises 14 residues.

This clonotype was found many times. The chain has TRBV9 and TRBJ1-6, with TRBD1 matching over 8 bases. Germline CDR1 SGDLS, CDR2 YYNGEE. This CDR3 spans 15 amino acids. The junction had 5 bases not matched to a gene; V was cut back by 4 bases and J by 5 bases. This CDR3 is CASSPGTGNNSPLHF. The CDR3, as DNA: TGTGCCAGCAGCCCAGGGACAGGCAATAATTCACCCCTCCACTTT. Based on the CDR3 plus reference TRBV9 and TRBJ1-6, the full variable domain is DSGVTQTPKHLITATGQRVTLRCSPRSGDLSVYWYQQSLDQGLQFLIQYYNGEERAKGNILERFSAQQFPDLHSELNLSSLELGDSALYFCASSPGTGNNSPLHFGNGTRLTVT.

This clonotype was seen repeatedly, ten times or more. The CDR3 protein is CSVQDRGKNSNQPQHF. CDR3 nucleotides: TGCAGTGTCCAGGACAGGGGAAAAAATAGCAATCAGCCCCAGCATTTT. This chain links TRBV20-1 with TRBJ1-5; the match to TRBD1 covers 9 bases. J gave up 0 bases and V 7 bases, and 10 bases lay outside the gene matches. Germline CDR1 reads DFQATT; CDR2 reads SNEGSKA (reference sequence). CDR3 length equals 16 residues.

The CDR3 DNA sequence: TGTGCCAGCAATAGGATTAATAGCAATCAGCCCCAGCATTTT. Translating gives CASNRINSNQPQHF. The chain has TRBV12-3 or TRBV12-4 and TRBJ1-5; D not certain. This CDR3 is 14 amino acids long. V shed 7 bases and J shed 0 bases, with 10 bases lying between them.

This clonotype has ten or more counts. The chain recombines TRBV28 with TRBJ1-5; D might be TRBD1 (6 bases). This CDR3 comprises 17 residues. Germline lookup yields CDR1 MDHEN and CDR2 SYDVKM. The V end was cut by 3 bases, the J end by 0 bases, with 15 bases between. This CDR3 reads CASSFPTGFSSNQPQHF. The CDR3 coding sequence is TGTGCCAGCAGTTTCCCAACAGGGTTTTCTAGCAATCAGCCCCAGCATTTT.

The table lists this clonotype with many counts. The CDR3 is CASSQDRPSPSYEQYF. In DNA, the CDR3 is TGCGCCAGCAGCCAAGATAGGCCTAGTCCTTCCTACGAGCAGTACTTC. The chain carries TRBV4-1 and TRBJ2-7; D remains unclear. V was shortened by 0 bases and J by 1 base, with 13 bases between the two germline ends. Germline values: CDR1 MGHRA, CDR2 YSYEKL. The CDR3 contains 16 residues.

This clonotype was seen at least ten times. V and J are TRBV20-1 and TRBJ1-1; D is unresolved. There are 11 residues in the CDR3. Trimming removed 0 bases from V and 11 bases from J, with 10 bases in between. Germline loops: CDR1 DFQATT, CDR2 SNEGSKA (reference sequence). CDR3 sequence: CSARENPGAFF. Written as DNA, the CDR3 is TGCAGTGCTAGAGAGAACCCGGGGGCTTTCTTT.

The gene calls are TRBV29-1 and TRBJ1-5, with 7 bases lining up with TRBD1. Trimming at V came to 4 bases and at J to 5 bases, leaving 5 bases not matched to a gene. Per the germline V gene, CDR1 is SQVTM and CDR2 is ANQGSEA. This CDR3 is 13 amino acids long. The CDR3 nucleotides read TGCAGCGTTGTTCAGGGGGGGGATCAGCCCCAGCATTTT. It yields the protein CSVVQGGDQPQHF. Variable domain in full (rest from reference TRBV29-1 and TRBJ1-5): SAVISQKPSRDICQRGTSLTIQCQVDSQVTMMFWYRQQPGQSLTLIATANQGSEATYESGFVIDKFPISRPNLTFSTLTVSNMSPEDSSIYLCSVVQGGDQPQHFGDGTRLSIL.

At least ten counts were recorded for this clonotype. The chain links TRBV2 to TRBJ1-2; 9 nucleotides align to TRBD1. This CDR3 has 13 residues. CDR1 is SNHLY, CDR2 FYNNEI, per germline. V lost 6 bases to trimming and J lost 5 bases; unmatched junction nucleotides: 4. The CDR3, as DNA: TGTGCCAGCAGCCCTGGGACAGGGTATGGCTACACCTTC. Its protein product is CASSPGTGYGYTF. Using reference TRBV2 and TRBJ1-2 for the parts outside the CDR3, the full variable domain is EPEVTQTPSHQVTQMGQEVILRCVPISNHLYFYWYRQILGQKVEFLVSFYNNEISEKSEIFDDQFSVERPDGSNFTLKIRSTKLEDSAMYFCASSPGTGYGYTFGSGTRLTVV.

Concerning this clonotype itself: The junction does not match germline at one end; this may be a read error. V and J are TRBV30 and TRBJ1-2; a possible D gene is TRBD1 (5 bases). Per germline, CDR1 GTSNPN and CDR2 SVGIG (reference sequence). The CDR3 is made up of 11 amino acids. The CDR3 loop reads CAWSVLPGRIF. DNA for the CDR3: TGTGCCTGGAGTGTACTCCCAGGGCGAATCTTC.

At least ten counts were recorded for this clonotype. The J gene is TRBJ2-7, the V gene TRBV29-1, with D possibly being TRBD2 (5 bases). The germline V gene encodes CDR1 SQVTM and CDR2 ANQGSEA. This CDR3 contains 13 residues. Trimming removed 4 bases from V and 2 bases from J, with 12 bases in between. CDR3 protein: CSVVEIATYEQYF. CDR3 DNA sequence: TGCAGCGTTGTCGAAATAGCGACCTACGAGCAGTACTTC.

This clonotype was observed at least ten times. This chain links TRBV2 with TRBJ1-5; D is perhaps TRBD1 (6 bases). V was cut by 6 bases and J by 2 bases, with 11 bases left in between. The CDR3 consists of 14 residues. The V gene's germline CDR1 is SNHLY and CDR2 FYNNEI. In DNA form, the CDR3 reads TGTGCCAGCAGCGGTTACAGGGGCAATCAGCCCCAGCATTTT. Protein: CASSGYRGNQPQHF.

The chain employs TRBV7-2 and TRBJ1-1; unclear D gene. The CDR3 contains 17 residues. The germline CDR1 and CDR2 sequences are SGHTA and FQGNSA. The V end lost 0 bases, the J end lost 6 bases, and 20 bases lay between the germline ends. This chain's CDR3 is CASSLAWRPVVWAEAFF. CDR3 nucleotides: TGTGCCAGCAGCTTAGCGTGGCGGCCGGTGGTCTGGGCTGAAGCTTTCTTT.

This clonotype was seen a handful of times. The chain has TRBV11-1 and TRBJ1-5; 8 nucleotides match TRBD1. J lost 5 bases, V lost 2 bases, and 8 bases had no gene match. Germline assignment: CDR1 SGHAT and CDR2 FQDESV (reference sequence). The CDR3 has 16 amino acids. The CDR3 spells CASSLWTGRQDQPQHF. The CDR3 DNA reads TGTGCCAGCAGCTTATGGACAGGGAGACAGGATCAGCCCCAGCATTTT.

This clonotype has at least ten counts. The rearrangement joins TRBV6-1 to TRBJ1-1; no firm D call. Germline loops: CDR1 MNHNS, CDR2 SASEGT. The CDR3 has 13 amino acids. V lost 1 base and J lost 1, with 4 bases in between. CDR3 residues: CASSEGANTEAFF. The CDR3 DNA sequence: TGTGCCAGCAGTGAAGGGGCGAACACTGAAGCTTTCTTT.